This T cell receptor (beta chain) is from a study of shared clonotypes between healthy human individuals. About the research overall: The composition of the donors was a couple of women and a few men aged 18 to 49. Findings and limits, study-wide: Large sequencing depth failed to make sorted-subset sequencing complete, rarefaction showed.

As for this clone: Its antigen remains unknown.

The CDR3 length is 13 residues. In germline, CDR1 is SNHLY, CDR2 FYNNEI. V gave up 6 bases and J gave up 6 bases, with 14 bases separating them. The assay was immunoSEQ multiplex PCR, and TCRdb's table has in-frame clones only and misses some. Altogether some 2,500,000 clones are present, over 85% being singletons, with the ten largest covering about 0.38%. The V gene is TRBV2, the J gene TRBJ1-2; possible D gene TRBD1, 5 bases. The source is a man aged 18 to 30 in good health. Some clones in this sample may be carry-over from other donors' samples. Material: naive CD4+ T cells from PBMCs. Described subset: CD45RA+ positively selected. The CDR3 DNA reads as TGTGCCAGCAGGAACAGGTTGGGTGATGGCTACACCTTC. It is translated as CASRNRLGDGYTF.